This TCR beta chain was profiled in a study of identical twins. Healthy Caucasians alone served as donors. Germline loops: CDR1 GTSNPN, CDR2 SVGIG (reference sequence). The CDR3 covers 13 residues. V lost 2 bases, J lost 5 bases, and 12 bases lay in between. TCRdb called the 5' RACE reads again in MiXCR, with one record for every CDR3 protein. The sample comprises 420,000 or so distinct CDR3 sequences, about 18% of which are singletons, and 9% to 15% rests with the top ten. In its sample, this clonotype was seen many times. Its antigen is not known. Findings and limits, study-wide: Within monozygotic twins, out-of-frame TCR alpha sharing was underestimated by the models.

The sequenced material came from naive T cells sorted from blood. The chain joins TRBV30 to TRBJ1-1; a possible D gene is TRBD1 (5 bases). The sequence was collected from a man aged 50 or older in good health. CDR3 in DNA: TGTGCCTGGAGTTTCAGGGTAACGACTGAAGCTTTCTTT. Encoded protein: CAWSFRVTTEAFF.